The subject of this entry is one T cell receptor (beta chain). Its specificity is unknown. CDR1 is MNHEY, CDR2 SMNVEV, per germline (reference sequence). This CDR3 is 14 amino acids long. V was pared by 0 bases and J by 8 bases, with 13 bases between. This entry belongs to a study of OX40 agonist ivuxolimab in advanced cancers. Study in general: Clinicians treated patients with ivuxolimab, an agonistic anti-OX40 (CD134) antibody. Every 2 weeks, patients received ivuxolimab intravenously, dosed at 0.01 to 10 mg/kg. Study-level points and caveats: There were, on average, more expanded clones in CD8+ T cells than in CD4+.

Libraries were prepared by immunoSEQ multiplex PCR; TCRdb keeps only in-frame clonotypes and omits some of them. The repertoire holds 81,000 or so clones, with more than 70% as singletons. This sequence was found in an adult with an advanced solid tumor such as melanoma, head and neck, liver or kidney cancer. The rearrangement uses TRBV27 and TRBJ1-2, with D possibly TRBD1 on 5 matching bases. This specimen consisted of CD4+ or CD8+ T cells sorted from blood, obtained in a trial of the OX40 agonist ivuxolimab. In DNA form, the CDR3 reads TGTGCCAGCAGTTTATCGCAGGGTTCTAAGGGCTACACCTTC. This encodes CASSLSQGSKGYTF.